This TCR beta chain was documented in a study of human T cells and chemical hapten exposure. TCRdb used MiXCR to reprocess the RACE reads, holding one entry per CDR3 protein. The sample records around 50,000 distinct CDR3 sequences, 7.5% to 10% being singletons. Regarding time point: patch test 2, 6 weeks after DPC sensitization. Treatment given: therapeutic diphenylcyclopropenone sensitization with weekly scalp DPC. This TCR derives from a woman between 50 and 59 years old with alopecia areata. Some clones in this sample may be carry-over from other donors' samples. Source: whole blood, taken in connection with sensitization to the hapten diphenylcyclopropenone (DPC).

CDR3 sequence reads: CASRAGGLNQPQHF. In DNA, the CDR3 is TGTGCCAGCAGGGCCGGGGGCCTCAATCAGCCCCAGCATTTT. This chain links TRBV7-2 with TRBJ1-5; tentative D call: TRBD1 (6 bases). The V end was cut by 6 bases, the J end by 3 bases, with 12 bases between. Germline V gives CDR1 SGHTA, CDR2 FQGNSA. This CDR3 has 14 amino acids.